Given below is one TCR beta chain in context. This record belongs to a study of blood T cell repertoires in COVID-19. Sequencing was performed with immunoSEQ multiplex PCR; in TCRdb, only in-frame clones are kept and a portion is missing. The sample lists 90,000 or so clones; around 87% were seen once. Trimming removed 3 bases from V and 2 bases from J; junction bases left unmatched: 6. The germline V gene has CDR1 SGDLS and CDR2 YYNGEE. The CDR3 length is 15 residues. This sequence joins TRBV9 and TRBJ2-7; 9 bases match TRBD2. Material: peripheral blood. This receptor was obtained from a human donor in a cohort sampled during active COVID-19. The CDR3 DNA follows: TGTGCCAGCAGCGCCGGACTAGCGATTACCTACGAGCAGTACTTC. Translated: CASSAGLAITYEQYF.